Below, 15 T cell receptor beta chains from the same sample are listed, as sequenced in a study of T cell changes during pregnancy in multiple sclerosis (dated by TCRdb to the late 2010s). The library was built by means of the immunoSEQ multiplex PCR assay. Imported from immuneACCESS, the table was reduced by TCRdb to in-frame sequences with V and J called. These copies leave out some clones; in studies compared against another copy, an unresolved V gene accounts for under half, and the cause of the remainder is not known. The sample table contains 30,000 to 35,000 clones; only one count was recorded for approximately 90% of them. The ten largest clones take up about 10% of the sample. Material: CD8+ T cells from peripheral blood mononuclear cells, obtained before pregnancy. The receptors were sampled from a female donor with multiple sclerosis, enrolled in a pregnancy study.

This chain connects TRBV6-4 to TRBJ2-3, with a possible D match to TRBD2 (6 bases). The CDR3 runs to 15 residues. The germline CDR1 and CDR2 sequences are MRHNA and SNTAGT. V was clipped by 6 bases and J by 3 bases, with 16 bases between them. The CDR3 nucleotides are TGTGCCAGCAGCCTGGCTAGCGATGGTACAGATACGCAGTATTTT. Protein sequence: CASSLASDGTDTQYF.

The chain uses TRBV2 and TRBJ2-7; 7 bases match TRBD1. CDR1 SNHLY and CDR2 FYNNEI come from the germline V gene. The CDR3 covers 12 residues. The junction had 2 bases not matched to a gene; V was cut back by 9 bases and J by 0 bases. CDR3 loop: CARGQSSYEQYF. The CDR3 DNA sequence: TGTGCCAGGGGACAGAGCTCCTACGAGCAGTACTTC. Variable domain in full (rest from reference TRBV2 and TRBJ2-7): EPEVTQTPSHQVTQMGQEVILRCVPISNHLYFYWYRQILGQKVEFLVSFYNNEISEKSEIFDDQFSVERPDGSNFTLKIRSTKLEDSAMYFCARGQSSYEQYFGPGTRLTVT.

The chain employs TRBV10-3 and TRBJ1-1, with 7 bases fitting TRBD1. This CDR3 contains 13 residues. Trimming took 9 bases from V and 5 from J; bases not matched to a gene: 9. Germline V gene lookup returns CDR1 ENHRY and CDR2 SYGVKD. The CDR3 reads CAMRQGEVTEAFF. The CDR3 DNA is TGTGCCATGAGACAGGGAGAAGTAACTGAAGCTTTCTTT.

The chain couples TRBV18 to TRBJ2-3; a possible D gene is TRBD1 (6 bases). V was pared by 3 bases and J by 3 bases, with 22 bases between. The CDR3 is 18 residues long. Germline V lookup: CDR1 KGHSH, CDR2 LQKENI. The CDR3 DNA reads TGTGCCAGCTCACCCCTCGTCCTGGCCAGGGGTAGGACAGATACGCAGTATTTT. Its translation is CASSPLVLARGRTDTQYF.

This clone occurred once. The genes are TRBV27 and TRBJ1-2; D not certain. CDR3 length equals 16 residues. The ends were cut back, 5 bases at V and 4 bases at J, with 20 bases in the middle. The germline CDR1 and CDR2 sequences are MNHEY and SMNVEV (reference sequence). CDR3 sequence reads: CASSPGPLRTGYGYTF. DNA of the CDR3: TGTGCCAGCAGTCCCGGACCCCTGAGGACTGGCTATGGCTACACCTTC.

The genes are TRBV6-5 and TRBJ2-7; D is perhaps TRBD2 (5 bases). The CDR3 has 14 residues. V was clipped by 6 bases and J by 1 base, with 13 bases between them. Per the germline V gene, CDR1 is MNHEY and CDR2 is SVGAGI. DNA for the CDR3: TGTGCCAGCAGAACCCGCCGAGGGTCCTACGAGCAGTACTTC. It codes for CASRTRRGSYEQYF.

The chain has TRBV4-3 and TRBJ2-2; possibly TRBD2 for D (7 bases). V was cut by 0 bases and J by 0 bases, with 14 bases left in between. From germline, CDR1 is LGHNA and CDR2 YSLEER. This CDR3 spans 18 amino acids. The CDR3, as DNA: TGCGCCAGCAGCCAAGAAGAGGGGGGGTTCACGAACACCGGGGAGCTGTTTTTT. Translating it yields CASSQEEGGFTNTGELFF.

V usage is TRBV7-6 and J usage is TRBJ2-5; TRBD2 matches at 14 bases. Per the germline V gene, CDR1 is SGHVS and CDR2 is FNYEAQ. The CDR3 covers 16 residues. J gave up 4 bases and V 5 bases, and 6 bases lay outside the gene matches. The CDR3 reads CASSPGTSGSRETQYF. CDR3 in DNA: TGTGCCAGCAGCCCCGGGACTAGCGGGAGTCGAGAGACCCAGTACTTC.

The chain has TRBV4-3 and TRBJ2-1, with D perhaps TRBD1 (6 bases). CDR1 is LGHNA, CDR2 YSLEER, per germline. V lost 4 bases and J 6 bases, leaving 22 bases between the germline ends. The CDR3 has 17 residues. CDR3 amino acids: CASSPASGHLRGNEQFF. For the CDR3, the DNA is TGCGCCAGCAGCCCTGCCTCGGGACACCTACGGGGCAATGAGCAGTTCTTC.

The V gene is TRBV6-5, the J gene TRBJ2-7; no firm D call. V lost 4 bases and J 0 bases, leaving 10 bases between the germline ends. This CDR3 spans 14 amino acids. The V gene's germline CDR1 is MNHEY and CDR2 SVGAGI. The CDR3 here is CASSSDWSSYEQYF. The CDR3 nucleotides are TGTGCCAGCAGTTCCGACTGGAGCTCCTACGAGCAGTACTTC.

This rearrangement joins TRBV27 to TRBJ1-4; D remains ambiguous. Trimming shortened V by 0 bases and J by 7 bases, and 12 bases separated the two germline ends. Germline V gene sequence: CDR1 MNHEY, CDR2 SMNVEV (reference sequence). The length of the CDR3 is 15 residues. For the CDR3, the DNA is TGTGCCAGCAGTTTATCAGGTTTGGCGGGTGAAAAACTGTTTTTT. It is translated as CASSLSGLAGEKLFF.

The genes are TRBV23-1 and TRBJ2-2, with 9 bases that match TRBD1. TRBV23-1 carries the ORF label, with uncertain function. The trim removed 6 bases at V and 5 bases at J, leaving 7 bases unmatched. The CDR3 loop spans 15 amino acids. CDR3 sequence: CASRHKQGATGELFF. The CDR3, as DNA: TGCGCCAGCAGACATAAACAGGGGGCAACCGGGGAGCTGTTTTTT.

The J gene is TRBJ1-1, the V gene TRBV27, with D unclear. The V and J ends lost 5 bases and 6 bases respectively, with 13 bases between them. Germline-derived CDR1 and CDR2 are MNHEY and SMNVEV (reference sequence). The CDR3 is made up of 13 amino acids. In DNA form, the CDR3 reads TGTGCCAGCAGTCCAATAGAACAGCCTGAAGCTTTCTTT. It translates to CASSPIEQPEAFF.

The V gene is TRBV9, the J gene TRBJ1-5, with D maybe TRBD1 (5 bases). The CDR3 loop spans 14 amino acids. V was cut by 3 bases and J by 6 bases, with 13 bases left in between. Germline V CDR1 and CDR2: SGDLS, YYNGEE. The CDR3 DNA reads TGTGCCAGCAGCGCGTGGGGGGGGACTCAGCCCCAGCATTTT. This sequence encodes CASSAWGGTQPQHF.

This chain joins TRBV4-3 and TRBJ1-2; 10 positions match TRBD1. The CDR3 runs 16 residues. Germline lookup yields CDR1 LGHNA and CDR2 YSLEER. V was pared by 4 bases and J by 5 bases, with 10 bases of the junction left unmatched. CDR3 nucleotide sequence: TGCGCCAGCAGCCGAGACAGGGGGCTAAGTGGATATGGCTACACCTTC. Translating it yields CASSRDRGLSGYGYTF.